This TCR beta chain is from a study of T cell changes during pregnancy in multiple sclerosis. Per germline, CDR1 MNHEY and CDR2 SMNVEV (reference sequence). CDR3 length equals 16 residues. The trim removed 2 bases at V and 6 bases at J, leaving 7 bases unmatched. Profiled with immunoSEQ multiplex PCR; TCRdb holds only in-frame clones, not every one. The sample has around 100,000 clones, 92% seen once. The chain couples TRBV27 to TRBJ2-1; 10 bases map to TRBD2. The source of this sequence is a female donor with multiple sclerosis, enrolled in a pregnancy study. The specimen was peripheral blood, collected in the third trimester of pregnancy. In DNA form, the CDR3 reads TGTGCCAGCAGTTTAGTCCTCGGGACTAGCGCCAATGAGCAGTTCTTC. It codes for CASSLVLGTSANEQFF.